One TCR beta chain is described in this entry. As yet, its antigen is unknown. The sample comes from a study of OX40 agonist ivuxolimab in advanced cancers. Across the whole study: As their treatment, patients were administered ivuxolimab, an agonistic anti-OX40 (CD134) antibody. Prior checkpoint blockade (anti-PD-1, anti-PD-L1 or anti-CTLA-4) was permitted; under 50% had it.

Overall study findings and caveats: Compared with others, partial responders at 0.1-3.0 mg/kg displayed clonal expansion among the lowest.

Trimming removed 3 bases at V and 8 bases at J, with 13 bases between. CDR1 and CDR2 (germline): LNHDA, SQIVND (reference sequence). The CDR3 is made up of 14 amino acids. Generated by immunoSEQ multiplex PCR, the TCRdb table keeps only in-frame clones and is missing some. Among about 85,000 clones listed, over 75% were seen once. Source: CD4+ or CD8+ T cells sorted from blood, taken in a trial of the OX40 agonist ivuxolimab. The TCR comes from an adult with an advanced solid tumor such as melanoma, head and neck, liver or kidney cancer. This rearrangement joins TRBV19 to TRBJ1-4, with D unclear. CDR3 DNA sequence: TGTGCCAGTAGTATGCGACCCAGCGGGGAAAAACTGTTTTTT. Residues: CASSMRPSGEKLFF. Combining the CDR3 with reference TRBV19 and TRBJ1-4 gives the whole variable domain DGGITQSPKYLFRKEGQNVTLSCEQNLNHDAMYWYRQDPGQGLRLIYYSQIVNDFQKGDIAEGYSVSREKKESFPLTVTSAQKNPTAFYLCASSMRPSGEKLFFGSGTQLSVL.